The 23 T cell receptor beta chains in this list originate from one sample, sequenced in a study of cytomegalovirus exposure and HLA in healthy donors. The PCR had 60 Vbeta and 13 Jbeta primers. Only in-frame clones appear in the TCRdb table, and some are missing; sequencing was by immunoSEQ multiplex PCR. The table lists 200,000 or so clones, approximately 84% of them singletons, with approximately 0.26% in the top ten. Sequencing input: PBMCs. These receptors originate from a boy between 10 and 17 years old in good health and CMV-seronegative.

V is TRBV28 and J is TRBJ2-7; 10 positions match TRBD2. Germline CDR1 and CDR2: MDHEN and SYDVKM. There are 15 residues in the CDR3. J was trimmed by 4 bases and V by 5 bases; bases with no gene match: 8. CDR3 region: CASSVTGTSVYEQYF. CDR3 nucleotide sequence: TGTGCCAGCAGTGTTACCGGGACTAGCGTTTACGAGCAGTACTTC.

The table lists this clone with a few counts. This chain links TRBV27 with TRBJ1-2; D gene ambiguous. Germline V gene lookup returns CDR1 MNHEY and CDR2 SMNVEV (reference sequence). CDR3 length equals 14 residues. Trimming left V 4 bases short and J 8 bases short, with 17 bases between. The CDR3 loop is CASSSQVSLGGYTF. DNA of the CDR3: TGTGCCAGCAGTTCCCAAGTGTCTTTGGGCGGCTACACCTTC.

The V and J genes are TRBV9 and TRBJ2-7, with TRBD2 as a possible D gene (6 bases). V lost 0 bases, J lost 3 bases, and 10 bases lay in between. The germline gives CDR1 SGDLS, CDR2 YYNGEE. The CDR3 is 14 residues long. The CDR3 DNA reads TGTGCCAGCAGCGTAGGGAGTAGCGGCTACGAGCAGTACTTC. Translated: CASSVGSSGYEQYF.

The rearrangement links TRBV30 to TRBJ1-6; D is possibly TRBD1 (5 bases). Germline V gives CDR1 GTSNPN, CDR2 SVGIG (reference sequence). The CDR3 totals 15 residues. V was clipped by 4 bases and J by 9 bases, with 19 bases between them. DNA for the CDR3: TGTGCCTGGACCGTGCGGGGGGTTGGCGGTTCACCCCTCCACTTT. It codes for CAWTVRGVGGSPLHF.

The J gene is TRBJ2-6, the V gene TRBV5-1; TRBD1 matches 8 bases. The ends lost 7 bases at V and 7 bases at J; junction bases unmatched: 19. The germline gives CDR1 SGHRS, CDR2 YFSETQ. The CDR3 length is 18 residues. The CDR3 region has the DNA TGCGCCAGCGGGAAACCGGGACAGGATACCTTTGGAGCCAACGTCCTGACTTTC. Translated: CASGKPGQDTFGANVLTF.

V and J are TRBV10-3 and TRBJ1-2; 10 bases are a match to TRBD1. Trimming at V came to 3 bases and at J to 7 bases, leaving 11 bases not matched to a gene. CDR3 length: 16 residues. CDR1 and CDR2 (germline): ENHRY, SYGVKD. CDR3 sequence (DNA): TGTGCCATCAGTGACGGGGGACAGGGGACTGTTTCTGGCTACACCTTC. It encodes CAISDGGQGTVSGYTF.

This clone was seen a single time. The V and J genes are TRBV7-9 and TRBJ2-5; D not certain. Trimming removed 1 base at V and 5 bases at J, with 11 bases between. Germline V CDR1 and CDR2: SEHNR, FQNEAQ (reference sequence). This CDR3 comprises 14 residues. The CDR3 DNA is TGTGCCAGCAGCTTAGGGCAGGTTTGGGAGACCCAGTACTTC. This codes for CASSLGQVWETQYF.

The J gene is TRBJ2-2, the V gene TRBV27; a possible D gene is TRBD2 (6 bases). Germline CDR1 MNHEY, CDR2 SMNVEV (reference sequence). The CDR3 sequence is 16 residues long. Trimming pared 3 bases from V and 7 bases from J, leaving 18 bases between. The CDR3 spells CASSFTDYGIHGELFF. CDR3 in DNA: TGTGCCAGCAGTTTTACGGACTACGGTATTCACGGGGAGCTGTTTTTT.

The chain's CDR3 is CASSFYTTRYQETQYF. In nucleotides, the CDR3 is TGTGCCAGCAGCTTTTACACGACGAGGTACCAAGAGACCCAGTACTTC. The genes are TRBV7-9 and TRBJ2-5; D call uncertain. Trimming took 3 bases from V and 0 from J, leaving 14 bases between them. Germline V gives CDR1 SEHNR, CDR2 FQNEAQ (reference sequence). The CDR3 loop spans 16 amino acids.

This chain links TRBV2 with TRBJ2-5; TRBD2 is a possible D gene (5 bases). Germline V lookup: CDR1 SNHLY, CDR2 FYNNEI. Trimming shortened V by 4 bases and J by 5 bases, and 11 bases separated the two germline ends. CDR3 length equals 13 residues. The CDR3 DNA reads as TGTGCCAGCAGTGTAAGAGGGATTGAGACCCAGTACTTC. Translated, it gives CASSVRGIETQYF.

The rearrangement uses TRBV5-6 and TRBJ2-5; 9 bases fit TRBD1. This CDR3 spans 15 amino acids. CDR1 is SGHDT, CDR2 YYEEEE, per germline. The V segment lost 0 bases and the J segment 2 bases; nucleotides outside the gene matches: 2. The DNA for the CDR3 is TGTGCCAGCAGCTTGGCCGGACAGGGGCAAGAGACCCAGTACTTC. Translating gives CASSLAGQGQETQYF.

The genes are TRBV9 and TRBJ1-5; TRBD1 aligns across 8 bases. The CDR3 runs 15 residues. Losses at the gene ends were 5 bases for V and 6 bases for J; bases not matched to a gene: 10. Germline V gives CDR1 SGDLS, CDR2 YYNGEE. The DNA for the CDR3 is TGTGCCAGCAGTCAATCCGGACAGGGCGGTCAGCCCCAGCATTTT. The encoded protein is CASSQSGQGGQPQHF.

V is TRBV28 and J is TRBJ1-2, with no clear D. The V gene's germline CDR1 is MDHEN and CDR2 SYDVKM. Trimming left V 5 bases short and J 3 bases short, with 7 bases between. The CDR3 runs to 12 residues. The CDR3 here is CASSPGYYGYTF. DNA for the CDR3: TGTGCCAGCAGTCCGGGGTACTATGGCTACACCTTC.

This rearrangement joins TRBV27 to TRBJ2-3; 13 nucleotides match TRBD2. This CDR3 is built from 17 residues. Germline lookup yields CDR1 MNHEY and CDR2 SMNVEV (reference sequence). Trimming at V came to 10 bases and at J to 5 bases, leaving 15 bases not matched to a gene. The CDR3 sequence: CATKTFTSGGAGDTQYF. CDR3 coding DNA: TGTGCCACCAAAACCTTTACTAGCGGGGGGGCCGGAGATACGCAGTATTTT.

In this sample, this clone turned up a few times. V gene TRBV25-1 combines with J gene TRBJ2-1; possibly TRBD2 for D (6 bases). The V gene's germline CDR1 is MGHDK and CDR2 SYGVNS. Trimming removed 0 bases at V and 5 bases at J, with 17 bases between. This CDR3 is built from 17 residues. Here the CDR3 DNA reads TGTGCCAGCAGTGAATATGGAGGAGCTAGCGTGGACAATGAGCAGTTCTTC. Translation gives CASSEYGGASVDNEQFF.

This chain joins TRBV7-9 and TRBJ2-4, with 7 nucleotides matching TRBD2. Per germline, CDR1 SEHNR and CDR2 FQNEAQ (reference sequence). The CDR3 totals 13 residues. With 4 bases clipped from V and 6 bases from J, the junction kept 3 bases outside the gene matches. The CDR3 nucleotides are TGTGCCAGCAGCTGGGACTACTCAAACATTCAGTACTTC. It encodes CASSWDYSNIQYF.

This rearrangement joins TRBV6-5 to TRBJ2-2, with D perhaps TRBD1 (5 bases). CDR3 length equals 15 residues. CDR1 MNHEY and CDR2 SVGAGI come from the germline V gene. Trimming removed 5 bases at V and 4 bases at J, with 14 bases between. In DNA, the CDR3 is TGTGCCAGCAGTGGACACTCGCGAGGCACCGGGGAGCTGTTTTTT. Protein sequence: CASSGHSRGTGELFF.

With respect to this clone: At one end, the junction sequence differs from germline, possibly due to a read error. J is TRBJ1-2 and V is TRBV25-1, with 8 nucleotides matching TRBD1. Germline lookup yields CDR1 MGHDK and CDR2 SYGVNS. The CDR3 spans 11 residues. CDR3 DNA: TGTGCCAGCAGTAGTGGACAGGGAACCAATTTC. This encodes CASSSGQGTNF.

V usage is TRBV25-1 and J usage is TRBJ2-7; maybe TRBD1 (6 bases). The CDR3 loop spans 13 amino acids. In germline, CDR1 is MGHDK, CDR2 SYGVNS. V dropped 8 bases and J dropped 6 bases, with 17 bases sitting between them. The CDR3 region is CASQAITGREQYF. In nucleotides, the CDR3 is TGTGCCAGCCAAGCCATCACAGGGCGCGAGCAGTACTTC.

This clone was picked up one time. The DNA of the CDR3 is TGTGCCAGCAGTTTCCTCGGGGGGGGTCAAGAGACCCAGTACTTC. It specifies CASSFLGGGQETQYF. The chain recombines TRBV28 with TRBJ2-5; 8 positions agree with TRBD2. This CDR3 contains 15 residues. Germline V gives CDR1 MDHEN, CDR2 SYDVKM. J gave up 2 bases and V 3 bases, and 5 bases lay outside the gene matches. The complete variable domain, with remaining parts taken from reference TRBV28 and TRBJ2-5, reads DVKVTQSSRYLVKRTGEKVFLECVQDMDHENMFWYRQDPGLGLRLIYFSYDVKMKEKGDIPEGYSVSREKKERFSLILESASTNQTSMYLCASSFLGGGQETQYFGPGTRLLVL.

The chain combines TRBV10-3 with TRBJ2-7; a possible D gene is TRBD2 (5 bases). This CDR3 spans 12 amino acids. CDR1 ENHRY and CDR2 SYGVKD come from the germline V gene. V lost 4 bases to trimming and J lost 7 bases, with 11 bases between them. CDR3 residues: CAISAVSGEQYF. In DNA form, the CDR3 reads TGTGCCATCAGTGCTGTATCGGGGGAGCAGTACTTC.

This sequence joins TRBV6-6 and TRBJ2-7; D is perhaps TRBD1 (6 bases). There are 13 residues in the CDR3. CDR1 MNHNY and CDR2 SVGAGI come from the germline V gene (reference sequence). Trimming shortened V by 9 bases and J by 3 bases, and 15 bases separated the two germline ends. The CDR3 here is CASSGTRNYEQYF. DNA for the CDR3: TGTGCCAGTTCCGGGACAAGAAACTACGAGCAGTACTTC.

The V and J genes are TRBV5-8 and TRBJ2-1; 12 nucleotides agree with TRBD1. V lost 3 bases and J lost 10; bases outside the gene matches: 5. Germline V gene sequence: CDR1 SGHTS, CDR2 YDEGEE. This CDR3 region has 14 residues. CDR3 amino acids: CASSWGQGAGEQFF. In DNA, the CDR3 is TGTGCCAGCAGCTGGGGACAGGGGGCAGGGGAGCAGTTCTTC.